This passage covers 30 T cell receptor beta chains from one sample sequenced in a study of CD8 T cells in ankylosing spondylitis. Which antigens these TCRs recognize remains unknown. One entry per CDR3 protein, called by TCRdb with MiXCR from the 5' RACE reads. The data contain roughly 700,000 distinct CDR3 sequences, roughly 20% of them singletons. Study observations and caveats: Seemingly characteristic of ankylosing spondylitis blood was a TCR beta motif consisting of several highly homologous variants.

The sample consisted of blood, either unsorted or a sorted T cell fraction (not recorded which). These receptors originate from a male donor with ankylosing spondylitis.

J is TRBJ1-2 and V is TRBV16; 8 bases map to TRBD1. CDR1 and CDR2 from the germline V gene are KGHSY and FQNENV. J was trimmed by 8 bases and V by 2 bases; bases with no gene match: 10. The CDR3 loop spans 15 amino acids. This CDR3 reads CASSQIPSWDRGYTF. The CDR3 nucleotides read TGTGCCAGCAGCCAAATCCCTAGCTGGGACAGGGGCTACACCTTC.

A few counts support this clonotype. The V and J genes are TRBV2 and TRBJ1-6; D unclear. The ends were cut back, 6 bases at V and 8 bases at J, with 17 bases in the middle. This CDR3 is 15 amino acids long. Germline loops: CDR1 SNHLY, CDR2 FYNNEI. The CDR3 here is CASRDSGLHYSPLHF. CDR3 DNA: TGTGCCAGCAGAGACTCGGGCCTTCACTATTCACCCCTCCACTTT.

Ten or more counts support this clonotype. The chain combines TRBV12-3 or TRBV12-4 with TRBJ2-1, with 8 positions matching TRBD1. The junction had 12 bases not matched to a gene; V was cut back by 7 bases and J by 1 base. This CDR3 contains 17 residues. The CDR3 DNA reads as TGTGCCAGCACCACACAGGGGGTCGGAGGATCCTACAATGAGCAGTTCTTC. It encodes CASTTQGVGGSYNEQFF.

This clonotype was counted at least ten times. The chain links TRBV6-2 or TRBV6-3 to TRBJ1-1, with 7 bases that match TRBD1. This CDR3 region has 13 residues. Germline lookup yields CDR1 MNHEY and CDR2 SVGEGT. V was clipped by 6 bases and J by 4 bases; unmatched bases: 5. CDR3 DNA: TGTGCCAGCAGCCGAGACAGGGCCACTGAAGCTTTCTTT. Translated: CASSRDRATEAFF.

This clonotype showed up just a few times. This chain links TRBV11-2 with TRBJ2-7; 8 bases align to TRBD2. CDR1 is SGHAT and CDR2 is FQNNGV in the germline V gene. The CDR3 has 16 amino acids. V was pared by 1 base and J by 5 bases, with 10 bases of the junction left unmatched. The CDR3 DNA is TGTGCCAGCAGCTTAGTTGGGGGTAGCGGGAACAACGAGCAGTACTTC. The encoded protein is CASSLVGGSGNNEQYF.

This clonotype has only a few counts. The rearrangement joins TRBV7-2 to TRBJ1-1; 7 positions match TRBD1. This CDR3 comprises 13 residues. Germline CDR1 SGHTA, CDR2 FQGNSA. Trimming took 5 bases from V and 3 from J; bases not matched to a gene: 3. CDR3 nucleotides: TGTGCCAGCAGCGCCAGGGGGGACACTGAAGCTTTCTTT. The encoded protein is CASSARGDTEAFF.

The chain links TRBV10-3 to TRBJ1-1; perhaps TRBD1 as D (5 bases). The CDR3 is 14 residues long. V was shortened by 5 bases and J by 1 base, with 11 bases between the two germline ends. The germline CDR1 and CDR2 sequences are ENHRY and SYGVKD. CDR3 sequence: CAISKDTSNTEAFF. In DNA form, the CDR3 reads TGTGCCATCAGTAAGGACACTTCGAACACTGAAGCTTTCTTT.

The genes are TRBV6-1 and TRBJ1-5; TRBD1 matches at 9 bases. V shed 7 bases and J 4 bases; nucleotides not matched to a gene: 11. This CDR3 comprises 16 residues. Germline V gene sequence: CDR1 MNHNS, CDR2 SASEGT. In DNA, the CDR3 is TGTGCCAGCAACCGTCTCGCGACAGGGGGGAATCAGCCCCAGCATTTT. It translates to CASNRLATGGNQPQHF.

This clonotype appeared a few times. CDR3: CASGGTGVNEQYF. The CDR3 region has the DNA TGTGCCAGCGGGGGGACAGGGGTTAACGAGCAGTACTTC. This sequence joins TRBV28 and TRBJ2-7; 10 positions match TRBD1. CDR1 is MDHEN and CDR2 is SYDVKM in the germline V gene. This CDR3 has 13 residues. V was clipped by 8 bases and J by 5 bases; unmatched bases: 6.

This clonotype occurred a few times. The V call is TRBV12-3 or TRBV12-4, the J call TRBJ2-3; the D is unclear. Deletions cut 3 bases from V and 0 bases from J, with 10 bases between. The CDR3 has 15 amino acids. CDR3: CASSFGRTSTDTQYF. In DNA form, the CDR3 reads TGTGCCAGCAGTTTCGGCAGGACGAGCACAGATACGCAGTATTTT.

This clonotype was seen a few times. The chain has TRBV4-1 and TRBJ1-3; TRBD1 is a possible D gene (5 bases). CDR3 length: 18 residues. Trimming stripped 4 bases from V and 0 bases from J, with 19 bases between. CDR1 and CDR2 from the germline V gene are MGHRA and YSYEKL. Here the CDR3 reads CASSPGVGGILSGNTIYF. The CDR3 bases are TGCGCCAGCAGCCCGGGGGTGGGGGGGATCCTCTCTGGAAACACCATATATTTT.

CDR3 sequence reads: CASSRQDRWAEAFF. As DNA, the CDR3 is TGTGCCAGCAGCAGGCAAGACAGGTGGGCTGAAGCTTTCTTT. The chain couples TRBV9 to TRBJ1-1; D is perhaps TRBD1 (6 bases). This CDR3 is built from 14 residues. V lost 4 bases and J 6 bases, leaving 16 bases between the germline ends. In germline, CDR1 is SGDLS, CDR2 YYNGEE.

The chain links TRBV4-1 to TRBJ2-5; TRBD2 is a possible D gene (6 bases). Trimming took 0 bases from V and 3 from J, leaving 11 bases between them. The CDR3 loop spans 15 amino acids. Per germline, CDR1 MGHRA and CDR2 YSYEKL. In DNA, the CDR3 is TGCGCCAGCAGCCAAGACGGCATAGCGGAAGAGACCCAGTACTTC. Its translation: CASSQDGIAEETQYF.

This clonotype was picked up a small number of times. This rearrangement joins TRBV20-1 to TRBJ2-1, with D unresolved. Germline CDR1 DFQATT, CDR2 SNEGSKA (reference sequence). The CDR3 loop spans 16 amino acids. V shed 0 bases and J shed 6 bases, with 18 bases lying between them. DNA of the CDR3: TGCAGTGCTAGAGATGCTGAGAGGAGCTACAGCAATGAGCAGTTCTTC. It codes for CSARDAERSYSNEQFF.

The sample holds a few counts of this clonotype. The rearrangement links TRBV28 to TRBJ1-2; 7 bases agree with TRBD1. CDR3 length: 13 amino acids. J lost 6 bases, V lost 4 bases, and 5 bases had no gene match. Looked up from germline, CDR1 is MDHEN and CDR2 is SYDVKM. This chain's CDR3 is CASSSDRVHGYTF. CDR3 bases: TGTGCCAGCAGTTCCGACAGGGTTCATGGCTACACCTTC.

DNA for the CDR3: TGTGCCAGCAGCAGACTAGCGGTAGGGGAGACCGAGCAGTACTTC. It is translated as CASSRLAVGETEQYF. The J gene is TRBJ2-7, the V gene TRBV2, with 9 bases lining up with TRBD2. The CDR3 runs to 15 residues. Looked up from germline, CDR1 is SNHLY and CDR2 is FYNNEI. J was trimmed by 6 bases and V by 6 bases; bases with no gene match: 12.

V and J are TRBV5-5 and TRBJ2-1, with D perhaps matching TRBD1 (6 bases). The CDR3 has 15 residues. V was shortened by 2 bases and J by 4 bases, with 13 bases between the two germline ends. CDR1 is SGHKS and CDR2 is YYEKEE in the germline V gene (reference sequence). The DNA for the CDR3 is TGTGCCAGCAGCTTCCCCCAGGGGCATTACAATGAGCAGTTCTTC. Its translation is CASSFPQGHYNEQFF.

CDR3 region: CASSTRTDRQETQYF. Written as DNA, the CDR3 is TGTGCCAGCAGTACACGGACAGACCGGCAAGAGACCCAGTACTTC. This chain joins TRBV12-3 or TRBV12-4 and TRBJ2-5; tentative D call: TRBD1 (6 bases). V lost 5 bases and J lost 2, with 15 bases in between. This CDR3 has 15 residues.

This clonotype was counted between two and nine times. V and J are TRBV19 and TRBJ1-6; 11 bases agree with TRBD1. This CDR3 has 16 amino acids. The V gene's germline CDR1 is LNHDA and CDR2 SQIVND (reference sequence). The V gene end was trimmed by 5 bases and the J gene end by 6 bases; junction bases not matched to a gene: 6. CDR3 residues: CASSPGDRGSNSPLHF. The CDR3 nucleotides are TGTGCCAGTAGTCCAGGGGACAGGGGGAGTAATTCACCCCTCCACTTT.

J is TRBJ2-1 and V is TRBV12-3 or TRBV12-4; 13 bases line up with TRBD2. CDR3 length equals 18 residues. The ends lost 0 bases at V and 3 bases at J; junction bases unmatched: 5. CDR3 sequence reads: CASSLALWTSGSYNEQFF. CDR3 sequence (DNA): TGTGCCAGCAGTTTAGCGTTGTGGACTAGCGGGAGCTACAATGAGCAGTTCTTC.

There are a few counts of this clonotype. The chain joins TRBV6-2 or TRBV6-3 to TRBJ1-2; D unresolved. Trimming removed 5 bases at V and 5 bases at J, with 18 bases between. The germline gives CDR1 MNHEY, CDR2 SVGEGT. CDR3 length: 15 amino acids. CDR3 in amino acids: CASSGRREVGYGYTF. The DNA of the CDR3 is TGTGCCAGCAGTGGACGTAGGGAGGTTGGTTATGGCTACACCTTC.

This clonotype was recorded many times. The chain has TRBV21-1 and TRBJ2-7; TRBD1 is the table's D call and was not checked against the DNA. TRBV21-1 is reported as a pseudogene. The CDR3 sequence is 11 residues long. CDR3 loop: CASAPGGEQYF. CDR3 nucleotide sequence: TGTGCCAGCGCTCCTGGGGGCGAGCAGTACTTC.

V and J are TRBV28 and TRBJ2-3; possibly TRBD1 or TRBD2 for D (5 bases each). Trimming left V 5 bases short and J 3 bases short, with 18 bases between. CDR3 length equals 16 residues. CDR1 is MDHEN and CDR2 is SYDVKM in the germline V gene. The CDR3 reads CASSMGVFRETDTQYF. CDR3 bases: TGTGCCAGCAGTATGGGGGTCTTTCGCGAGACAGATACGCAGTATTTT.

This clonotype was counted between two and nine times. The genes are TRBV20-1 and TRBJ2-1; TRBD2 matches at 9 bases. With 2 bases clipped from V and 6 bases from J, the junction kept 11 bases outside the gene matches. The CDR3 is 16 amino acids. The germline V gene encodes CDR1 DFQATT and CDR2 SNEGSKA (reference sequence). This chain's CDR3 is CSARNLAPSGINEQFF. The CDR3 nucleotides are TGCAGTGCTAGAAACTTGGCGCCTAGCGGGATCAATGAGCAGTTCTTC.

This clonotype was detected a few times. CDR3 amino acids: CASSYPMRGKNEKLFF. CDR3 nucleotide sequence: TGTGCCAGCAGCTACCCAATGAGGGGGAAGAATGAAAAACTGTTTTTT. The chain links TRBV11-2 to TRBJ1-4; D is perhaps TRBD1 (6 bases). The V and J ends lost 4 bases and 5 bases respectively, with 17 bases between them. The CDR3 is 16 residues long. Germline V lookup: CDR1 SGHAT, CDR2 FQNNGV.

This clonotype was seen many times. The CDR3 sequence: CASGAGISTDTQYF. DNA for the CDR3: TGTGCCAGCGGCGCCGGGATTAGCACAGATACGCAGTATTTT. The gene calls are TRBV12-3 or TRBV12-4 and TRBJ2-3, with a possible D match to TRBD2 (5 bases). This CDR3 comprises 14 residues. Trimming took off 8 bases at V and 0 bases at J, with 12 bases between the two ends.

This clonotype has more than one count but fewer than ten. CDR3 sequence: CASRKQETQYF. CDR3 nucleotides: TGCGCCAGCAGAAAGCAAGAGACCCAGTACTTC. The rearrangement uses TRBV5-1 and TRBJ2-5; no clear D gene. Trimming left V 5 bases short and J 2 bases short, with 4 bases between. The CDR3 spans 11 residues. Germline CDR1 SGHRS, CDR2 YFSETQ. Drawing the rest from reference TRBV5-1 and TRBJ2-5, the complete variable domain is KAGVTQTPRYLIKTRGQQVTLSCSPISGHRSVSWYQQTPGQGLQFLFEYFSETQRNKGNFPGRFSGRQFSNSRSEMNVSTLELGDSALYLCASRKQETQYFGPGTRLLVL.

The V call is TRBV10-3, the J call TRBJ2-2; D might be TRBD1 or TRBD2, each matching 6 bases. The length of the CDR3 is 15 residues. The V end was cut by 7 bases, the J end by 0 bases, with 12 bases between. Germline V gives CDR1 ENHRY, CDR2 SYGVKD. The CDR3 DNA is TGTGCCATCAACAACGGGGGCCCGAACACCGGGGAGCTGTTTTTT. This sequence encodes CAINNGGPNTGELFF.

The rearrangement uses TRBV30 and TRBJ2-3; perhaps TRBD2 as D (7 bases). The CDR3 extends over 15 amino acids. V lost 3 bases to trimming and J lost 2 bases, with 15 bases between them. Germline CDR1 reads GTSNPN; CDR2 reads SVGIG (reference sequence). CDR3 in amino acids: CAWRGRGPSTDTQYF. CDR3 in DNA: TGTGCCTGGAGGGGGCGGGGGCCGTCCACAGATACGCAGTATTTT.

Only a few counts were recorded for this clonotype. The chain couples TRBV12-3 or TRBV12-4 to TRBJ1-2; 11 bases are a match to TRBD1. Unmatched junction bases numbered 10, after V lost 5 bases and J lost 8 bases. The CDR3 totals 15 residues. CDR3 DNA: TGTGCCAGCAGTCGTTGGGACAGGGGGGAGGAGGGCTACACCTTC. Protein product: CASSRWDRGEEGYTF.